This T cell receptor beta chain was documented in a study of a mutant IDH1 vaccine in newly diagnosed glioma. Study information: Patients got radiotherapy, temozolomide, or both beforehand, and most got both.

Described time point: week 23, last vaccination. Every vaccine dose comprised 300 ug of mutant IDH1 20-mer peptide plus topical imiquimod. Only in-frame clones appear in the TCRdb table, and some are missing; sequencing was by immunoSEQ multiplex PCR. The repertoire includes approximately 67,000 clones, 84% of them detected once, and roughly 15% sits in the top ten. General study points: The study observed vaccine-induced immune responses in around 94% of patients.

Worth noting for this clone: Its specificity is not known.

The starting material was PBMCs, obtained from a glioma patient whose treatment included an IDH1 peptide vaccine. This clonotype was obtained from a man younger than 35 with glioma.

In DNA, the CDR3 is TGCAGCGCCGGACGTTGGGGACCCAACAATCAGCCCCAGCATTTT. As protein: CSAGRWGPNNQPQHF. This chain joins TRBV29-1 and TRBJ1-5, with a weak D call TRBD1 (5 bases). The V and J ends lost 7 bases and 3 bases respectively, with 19 bases between them. Germline V gene sequence: CDR1 SQVTM, CDR2 ANQGSEA. The length of the CDR3 is 15 residues.